This T cell receptor (beta chain) stems from a study of blood T cell repertoires in COVID-19. Study-level information: The samples span acute and convalescent COVID-19 from the United States, Italy and Spain. The analysed material was cDNA or gDNA that came from T cells, B-cell-depleted T cells, or PBMCs.

Per the authors' pipeline: The authors estimated nucleated cell counts from reference gene primer amplification. The data were produced by immunoSEQ multiplex PCR, yet TCRdb's version contains in-frame clones alone and is incomplete. Clone size and V and J calls were adopted from that table, with D and trimming inferred from the DNA. The sample has roughly 120,000 clones, 80% to 90% seen once. Per germline, CDR1 WNHNN and CDR2 SYGVQD (reference sequence). With V trimmed by 3 bases and J by 6 bases, 7 bases remained unmatched. This CDR3 region has 15 residues. The chain is built from TRBV10-1 and TRBJ2-7, with TRBD1 matching over 11 bases. Source material: peripheral blood. The TCR originated in a man aged 65 to 85 who had recovered from COVID-19. This CDR3 reads CASSDRDRGGCEQYF. The CDR3 nucleotides are TGCGCCAGCAGTGATAGGGACAGGGGGGGTTGCGAGCAGTACTTC.